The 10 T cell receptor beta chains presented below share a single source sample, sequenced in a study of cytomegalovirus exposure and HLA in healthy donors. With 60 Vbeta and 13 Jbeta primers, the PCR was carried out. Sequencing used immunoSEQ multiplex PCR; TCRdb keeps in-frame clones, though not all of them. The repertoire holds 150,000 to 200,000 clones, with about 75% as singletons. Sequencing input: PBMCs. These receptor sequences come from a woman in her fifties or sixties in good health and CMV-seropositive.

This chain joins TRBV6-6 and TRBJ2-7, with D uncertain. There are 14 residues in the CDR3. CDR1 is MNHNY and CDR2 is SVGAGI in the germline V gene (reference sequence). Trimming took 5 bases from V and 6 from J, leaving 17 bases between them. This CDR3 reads CASSPAGDPGEQYF. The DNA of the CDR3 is TGTGCCAGCAGTCCCGCCGGCGACCCAGGCGAGCAGTACTTC.

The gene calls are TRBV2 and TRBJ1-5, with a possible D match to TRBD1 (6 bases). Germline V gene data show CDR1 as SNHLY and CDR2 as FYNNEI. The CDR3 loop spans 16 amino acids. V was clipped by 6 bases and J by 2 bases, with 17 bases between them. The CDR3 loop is CASRDSRTRGNQPQHF. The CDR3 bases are TGTGCCAGCAGGGACAGCCGGACGCGCGGCAATCAGCCCCAGCATTTT. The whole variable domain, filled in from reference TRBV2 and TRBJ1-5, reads EPEVTQTPSHQVTQMGQEVILRCVPISNHLYFYWYRQILGQKVEFLVSFYNNEISEKSEIFDDQFSVERPDGSNFTLKIRSTKLEDSAMYFCASRDSRTRGNQPQHFGDGTRLSIL.

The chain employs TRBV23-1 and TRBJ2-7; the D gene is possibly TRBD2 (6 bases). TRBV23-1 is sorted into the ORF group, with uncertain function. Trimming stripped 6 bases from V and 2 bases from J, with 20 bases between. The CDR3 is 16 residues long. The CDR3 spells CASRIRWRVVPYEQYF. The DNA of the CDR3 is TGCGCCAGCAGAATCCGGTGGAGGGTTGTCCCCTACGAGCAGTACTTC.

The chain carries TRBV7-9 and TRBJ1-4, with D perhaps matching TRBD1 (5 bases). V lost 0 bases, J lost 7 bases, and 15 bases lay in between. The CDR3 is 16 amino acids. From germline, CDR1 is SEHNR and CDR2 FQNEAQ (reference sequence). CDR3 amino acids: CASSLAGGAPSEKLFF. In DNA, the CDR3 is TGTGCCAGCAGCTTAGCTGGCGGGGCCCCCTCTGAAAAACTGTTTTTT.

This chain's CDR3 is CASSSGQWRETQYF. Written as DNA, the CDR3 is TGCGCCAGCAGCTCGGGACAGTGGAGAGAGACCCAGTACTTC. The chain uses TRBV5-1 and TRBJ2-5; 7 positions agree with TRBD1. Germline V lookup: CDR1 SGHRS, CDR2 YFSETQ. This CDR3 spans 14 amino acids. The ends lost 3 bases at V and 4 bases at J; junction bases unmatched: 6.

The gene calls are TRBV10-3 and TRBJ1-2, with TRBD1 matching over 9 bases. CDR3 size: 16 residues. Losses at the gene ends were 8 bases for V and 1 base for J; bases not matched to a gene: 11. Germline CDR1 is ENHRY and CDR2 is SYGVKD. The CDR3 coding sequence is TGTGCCATCCATTCGTCCCCGGGACAGGGTAACTATGGCTACACCTTC. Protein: CAIHSSPGQGNYGYTF.

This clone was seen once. CDR3 sequence (DNA): TGTGCCAGCGGAAGGACAGCATATGGCTACACCTTC. This codes for CASGRTAYGYTF. This chain joins TRBV6-5 and TRBJ1-2, with D perhaps matching TRBD1 (6 bases). Germline V gene sequence: CDR1 MNHEY, CDR2 SVGAGI. Between the trimmed V and J ends, which lost 8 bases and 5 bases, there was a span of 12 bases. The CDR3 is made up of 12 amino acids.

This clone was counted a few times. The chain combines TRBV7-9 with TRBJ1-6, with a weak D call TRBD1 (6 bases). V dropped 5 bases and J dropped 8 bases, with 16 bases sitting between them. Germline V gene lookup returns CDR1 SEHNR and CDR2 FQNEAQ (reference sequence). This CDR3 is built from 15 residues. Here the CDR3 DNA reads TGTGCCAGCAGCCCCGGCAGGGGTGCCCATTCACCCCTCCACTTT. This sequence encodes CASSPGRGAHSPLHF. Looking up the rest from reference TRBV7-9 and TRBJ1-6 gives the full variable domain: DTGVSQNPRHKITKRGQNVTFRCDPISEHNRLYWYRQTLGQGPEFLTYFQNEAQLEKSRLLSDRFSAERPKGSFSTLEIQRTEQGDSAMYLCASSPGRGAHSPLHFGNGTRLTVT.

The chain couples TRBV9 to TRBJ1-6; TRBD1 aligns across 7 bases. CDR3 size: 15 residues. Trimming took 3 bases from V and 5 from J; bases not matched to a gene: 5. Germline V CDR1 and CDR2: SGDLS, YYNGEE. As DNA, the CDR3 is TGTGCCAGCAGCGGACCGGGACAGAATAATTCACCCCTCCACTTT. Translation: CASSGPGQNNSPLHF.

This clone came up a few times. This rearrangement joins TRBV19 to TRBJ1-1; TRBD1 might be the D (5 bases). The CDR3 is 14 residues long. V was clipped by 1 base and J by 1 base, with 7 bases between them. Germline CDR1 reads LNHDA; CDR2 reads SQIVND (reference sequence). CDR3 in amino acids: CASSIAGKNTEAFF. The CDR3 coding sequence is TGTGCCAGTAGTATAGCAGGGAAGAACACTGAAGCTTTCTTT.